These T cell receptor beta chains were read from a single sample in a study of CD4 T cells in relation to SARS-CoV-2 and coronaviruses. The repertoire was sequenced with immunoSEQ multiplex PCR; TCRdb's copy has only in-frame clones and lacks some. The profile shows roughly 38,000 clones, roughly 84% of them singletons. These receptors lack a known antigen. The sample comprised naive CD4+ T cells from PBMCs, cultured in vitro. The receptors originated from an adult with COVID-19. Each CDR3 is given with its conserved first and last residue. A D gene is named only where the DNA matches it firmly. The listing skips clone size in some rows; elsewhere it reads once, few, many or a size class.

abundance	v_gene	j_gene	d_gene	CDR3aa	CDR3nt
NA	TRBV5-1	TRBJ1-1	TRBD1	CASSWTGSTEAFF	TGCGCCAGCAGCTGGACAGGGTCCACTGAAGCTTTCTTT
NA	TRBV2	TRBJ2-5	TRBD2	CASSRAGNQETQYF	TGTGCCAGCAGTCGAGCGGGGAACCAAGAGACCCAGTACTTC
NA	TRBV7-9	TRBJ2-1	NA	CASSPKRVGDEQFF	TGTGCCAGCAGCCCAAAGCGGGTTGGGGATGAGCAGTTCTTC
NA	TRBV14	TRBJ2-7	TRBD2	CASSQELASGRVYF	TGTGCCAGCAGCCAAGAGTTGGCTAGCGGGAGAGTCTACTTC
NA	TRBV10-3	TRBJ2-3	TRBD2	CAISVGTSGSGGSTDTQYF	TGTGCCATCAGTGTGGGGACTAGCGGGAGTGGTGGGTCGACAGATACGCAGTATTTT
NA	TRBV5-4	TRBJ1-3	NA	CASSRFGVGTSGNTIYF	TGTGCCAGCAGCCGATTCGGGGTTGGTACCTCTGGAAACACCATATATTTT
few	TRBV24-1	TRBJ2-6	TRBD1	CATGQGISGANVLTF	TGTGCCACTGGACAGGGAATTTCTGGGGCCAACGTCCTGACTTTC
NA	TRBV19	TRBJ2-5	NA	CASSISLGEGRETQYF	TGTGCCAGTAGTATAAGTCTAGGTGAGGGCCGAGAGACCCAGTACTTC
once	TRBV2	TRBJ2-7	TRBD2	CASRVPGLAGVRKGYEQYF	TGTGCCAGCAGGGTACCGGGACTAGCGGGAGTTCGAAAGGGGTACGAGCAGTACTTC
NA	TRBV30	TRBJ1-6	NA	CAWSGWENSPLHF	TGTGCCTGGAGTGGGTGGGAAAATTCACCCCTCCACTTT
NA	TRBV27	TRBJ2-1	TRBD2	CASSYGTSGTNEQFF	TGTGCCAGCAGCTACGGGACTAGCGGAACGAATGAGCAGTTCTTC
NA	TRBV15	TRBJ1-5	NA	CATSRVWIGRERGNQPQHF	TGTGCCACCAGCAGAGTTTGGATCGGGCGGGAGAGGGGCAATCAGCCCCAGCATTTT
NA	TRBV28	TRBJ2-7	TRBD2	CASRRGGGGLAGELYEQYF	TGTGCCAGCAGGAGAGGGGGCGGGGGACTAGCGGGAGAGTTGTACGAGCAGTACTTC
NA	TRBV2	TRBJ2-6	NA	CASSEDENSGANVLTF	TGTGCCAGCAGTGAAGATGAAAACTCTGGGGCCAACGTCCTGACTTTC
few	TRBV6-2/TRBV6-3	TRBJ2-3	TRBD2	CASSYTSGSTDTQYF	TGTGCCAGCAGTTACACTAGCGGGAGCACAGATACGCAGTATTTT
once	TRBV7-2	TRBJ2-3	NA	CASSLVGPGTDTQYF	TGTGCCAGCAGCTTAGTAGGGCCGGGCACAGATACGCAGTATTTT
NA	TRBV24-1	TRBJ2-5	NA	CATSDPDRYQETQYF	TGTGCCACCAGTGACCCTGACAGGTACCAAGAGACCCAGTACTTC
NA	TRBV6-1	TRBJ1-4	NA	CASSEARLNEKLFF	TGTGCCAGCAGTGAAGCCCGGCTTAATGAAAAACTGTTTTTT
NA	TRBV30	TRBJ1-6	NA	CAWKREGTWRSNSPLHF	TGTGCCTGGAAGAGGGAGGGAACCTGGCGAAGTAATTCACCCCTCCACTTT
NA	TRBV18	TRBJ2-1	NA	CASSPRTGLAGPWLNEQFF	TGTGCCAGCTCACCACGGACAGGGTTAGCGGGTCCATGGCTAAATGAGCAGTTCTTC
NA	TRBV29-1	TRBJ2-7	TRBD1	CSVEDPPPPGQDTYEQYF	TGCAGCGTTGAAGATCCCCCCCCTCCGGGACAGGATACCTACGAGCAGTACTTC
few	TRBV27	TRBJ1-4	NA	CASSFRFAEKLFF	TGTGCCAGCAGTTTTAGGTTTGCGGAAAAACTGTTTTTT
few	TRBV12-5	TRBJ1-2	NA	CANEGVSYGYTF	TGTGCTAACGAGGGGGTCAGCTATGGCTACACCTTC
NA	TRBV2	TRBJ1-1	NA	CASSGQMNTEAFF	TGTGCCAGCAGTGGACAGATGAACACTGAAGCTTTCTTT
NA	TRBV28	TRBJ1-6	TRBD1	CASSFADRVGWRGAPLHF	TGTGCCAGCAGTTTCGCCGACAGGGTTGGGTGGAGGGGGGCACCCCTCCACTTT
NA	TRBV9	TRBJ2-2	TRBD2	CASSVRGRAPGELFF	TGTGCCAGCAGCGTACGCGGGAGGGCCCCCGGGGAGCTGTTTTTT
once	TRBV9	TRBJ2-1	NA	CASAESSYNEQFF	TGTGCCAGCGCGGAAAGCTCCTACAATGAGCAGTTCTTC
NA	TRBV6-2/TRBV6-3	TRBJ1-1	NA	CASSPNDRRGTEAFF	TGTGCCAGCAGTCCGAACGACAGGCGGGGCACTGAAGCTTTCTTT
NA	TRBV28	TRBJ2-1	NA	CASSPPAGTYNEQFF	TGTGCCAGCAGTCCCCCCGCCGGGACCTACAATGAGCAGTTCTTC